The 19 T cell receptor beta chains below come from one sample, sequenced in a study of cytomegalovirus exposure and HLA in healthy donors. Vbeta (60) and Jbeta (13) primers were used in the PCR. This table comes from immunoSEQ multiplex PCR, and its TCRdb copy is limited to in-frame clones, with some not included. The sample consists of 130,000 or so clones, roughly four fifths of them appearing once. Sequencing was performed on PBMCs. These TCRs come from a woman aged 40 to 50 in good health and CMV-seropositive.

The CDR3 nucleotides are TGTGCCAGCAGTTGGGGGGACAGGAGCCCCTACGAGCAGTACTTC. Translating it yields CASSWGDRSPYEQYF. The chain couples TRBV6-5 to TRBJ2-7; 8 bases match TRBD1. The germline V gene has CDR1 MNHEY and CDR2 SVGAGI. The junction had 7 bases not matched to a gene; V was cut back by 4 bases and J by 2 bases. This CDR3 has 15 residues.

In this sample, this clone turned up a few times. The V call is TRBV6-4, the J call TRBJ2-3; 11 bases line up with TRBD2. With V trimmed by 3 bases and J by 4 bases, 3 bases remained unmatched. The CDR3 has 15 amino acids. Germline CDR1 is MRHNA and CDR2 is SNTAGT. The CDR3 spells CASSESSGGADTQYF. CDR3 bases: TGTGCCAGCAGTGAAAGTAGCGGGGGGGCAGATACGCAGTATTTT.

V is TRBV13 and J is TRBJ1-5; no definite D call. Trimming shortened V by 0 bases and J by 1 base, and 4 bases separated the two germline ends. Germline V gene lookup returns CDR1 PRHDT and CDR2 FYEKMQ (reference sequence). The CDR3 consists of 14 residues. The CDR3 region is CASSLGASNQPQHF. The CDR3 DNA reads TGTGCCAGCAGCTTAGGAGCGAGCAATCAGCCCCAGCATTTT.

The rearrangement joins TRBV4-3 to TRBJ1-2, with unresolved D. This CDR3 is 12 amino acids long. The germline V gene has CDR1 LGHNA and CDR2 YSLEER. Between the trimmed V and J ends, which lost 2 bases and 8 bases, there was a span of 9 bases. CDR3 nucleotides: TGCGCCAGCAGCCAAACTCGGGGAGGCTACACCTTC. Protein sequence: CASSQTRGGYTF.

J is TRBJ2-4 and V is TRBV28; 8 bases match TRBD2. The CDR3 spans 20 residues. Germline V lookup: CDR1 MDHEN, CDR2 SYDVKM. V shed 6 bases, J shed 3 bases, and the junction held 22 bases outside the gene matches. CDR3 in amino acids: CASRTKGAGGTVRGKNIQYF. CDR3 DNA sequence: TGTGCCAGCAGGACGAAAGGGGCGGGAGGCACGGTCCGGGGCAAAAACATTCAGTACTTC.

For the CDR3, the DNA is TGCGCCAGCAGCTTGGAGGGAGCGAACACTGAAGCTTTCTTT. This encodes CASSLEGANTEAFF. The chain joins TRBV5-1 to TRBJ1-1; D remains unclear. The CDR3 spans 14 residues. Trimming shortened V by 0 bases and J by 1 base, and 7 bases separated the two germline ends. From germline, CDR1 is SGHRS and CDR2 YFSETQ.

V and J are TRBV25-1 and TRBJ2-1; the D gene is possibly TRBD2 (6 bases). In germline, CDR1 is MGHDK, CDR2 SYGVNS. The CDR3 extends over 13 amino acids. V dropped 8 bases and J dropped 9 bases, with 17 bases sitting between them. CDR3 sequence (DNA): TGTGCCAGCGGATGGGAGGCGATGGGTGAGCAGTTCTTC. Translating it yields CASGWEAMGEQFF. Full variable domain (missing parts from reference TRBV25-1 and TRBJ2-1): EADIYQTPRYLVIGTGKKITLECSQTMGHDKMYWYQQDPGMELHLIHYSYGVNSTEKGDLSSESTVSRIRTEHFPLTLESARPSHTSQYLCASGWEAMGEQFFGPGTRLTVL.

The CDR3 reads CASSEYGGDPFYNEQFF. The CDR3 DNA reads TGTGCCAGCAGTGAATACGGGGGAGACCCCTTTTACAATGAGCAGTTCTTC. The J gene is TRBJ2-1, the V gene TRBV6-1; D is possibly TRBD2 (6 bases). From germline, CDR1 is MNHNS and CDR2 SASEGT. The germline V and J ends were trimmed by 2 bases and 4 bases, with 18 bases remaining between them. The CDR3 loop spans 17 amino acids.

The chain joins TRBV5-6 to TRBJ2-1, with D possibly TRBD2 on 5 matching bases. The germline V gene encodes CDR1 SGHDT and CDR2 YYEEEE. This CDR3 is built from 15 residues. Trimming pared 6 bases from V and 0 bases from J, leaving 13 bases between. CDR3 bases: TGTGCCAGCACCCGAAGCGGAAGCTCCTACAATGAGCAGTTCTTC. This translates into CASTRSGSSYNEQFF.

This rearrangement joins TRBV7-2 to TRBJ2-7; TRBD1 is a possible D gene (6 bases). Germline values: CDR1 SGHTA, CDR2 FQGNSA. Trimming pared 3 bases from V and 3 bases from J, leaving 24 bases between. The CDR3 spans 18 residues. Here the CDR3 DNA reads TGTGCCAGCAGCTTTCATTACGAGACAGGAATTAACCTCTACGAGCAGTACTTC. Protein product: CASSFHYETGINLYEQYF.

This clone occurred once. The V call is TRBV5-1, the J call TRBJ1-1; possible D gene TRBD1, 5 bases. The CDR3 contains 15 residues. The germline gives CDR1 SGHRS, CDR2 YFSETQ. Trimming removed 1 base at V and 3 bases at J, with 13 bases between. For the CDR3, the DNA is TGCGCCAGCAGCTTGTGGTTTGGGGCTGACACTGAAGCTTTCTTT. Protein sequence: CASSLWFGADTEAFF.

J is TRBJ2-7 and V is TRBV2; 14 bases agree with TRBD2. The CDR3 sequence is 16 residues long. With V trimmed by 1 base and J by 5 bases, 4 bases remained unmatched. The germline CDR1 and CDR2 sequences are SNHLY and FYNNEI. The chain's CDR3 is CASSEEGLAGVNEQYF. CDR3 nucleotide sequence: TGTGCCAGCAGTGAAGAGGGACTAGCGGGAGTAAACGAGCAGTACTTC.

This rearrangement joins TRBV27 to TRBJ2-1; 9 bases fit TRBD2. CDR3 length: 23 amino acids. Germline CDR1 is MNHEY and CDR2 is SMNVEV (reference sequence). V lost 1 base and J lost 0; bases outside the gene matches: 22. The CDR3, as DNA: TGTGCCAGCAGTTTATTTCAGGGGTTCCCGGGAGCGGGAGGAGTGAGCTCCTACAATGAGCAGTTCTTC. It encodes CASSLFQGFPGAGGVSSYNEQFF.

CDR3 in DNA: TGTGCCAGCAGCTCGGGTGTCGGCTACACCTTC. Residues: CASSSGVGYTF. The chain links TRBV28 to TRBJ1-2; D is ambiguous. The CDR3 spans 11 residues. Germline assignment: CDR1 MDHEN and CDR2 SYDVKM. V was shortened by 6 bases and J by 8 bases, with 10 bases between the two germline ends.

The J gene is TRBJ2-7, the V gene TRBV29-1, with 11 bases identical to TRBD1. After removal of 7 bases from V and 3 bases from J, the junction contained 8 bases not matched to a gene. The CDR3 sequence is 14 residues long. The germline V gene encodes CDR1 SQVTM and CDR2 ANQGSEA. CDR3 region: CSALSGTGGYEQYF. The DNA for the CDR3 is TGCAGCGCCCTATCCGGGACAGGGGGCTACGAGCAGTACTTC.

This chain uses TRBV19 with TRBJ2-5; TRBD2 might be the D (5 bases). The CDR3 runs to 14 residues. The germline V and J ends were trimmed by 4 bases and 5 bases, with 14 bases remaining between them. Germline V CDR1 and CDR2: LNHDA, SQIVND (reference sequence). CDR3 sequence (DNA): TGTGCCAGTAGTAGTCCAGGATCGGGGGAGACCCAGTACTTC. It encodes CASSSPGSGETQYF.

This chain connects TRBV27 to TRBJ2-1; 7 bases are shared with TRBD1. V was clipped by 6 bases and J by 5 bases; unmatched bases: 7. In germline, CDR1 is MNHEY, CDR2 SMNVEV (reference sequence). This CDR3 is built from 14 residues. The CDR3 loop is CASRLWDSNNEQFF. In DNA form, the CDR3 reads TGTGCCAGCAGGCTCTGGGACAGCAACAATGAGCAGTTCTTC.

The V call is TRBV6-5, the J call TRBJ2-1; 9 bases match TRBD2. CDR1 and CDR2 (germline): MNHEY, SVGAGI. The CDR3 consists of 16 residues. J was trimmed by 5 bases and V by 4 bases; bases with no gene match: 9. The CDR3 sequence is CASSSFSGSRHNEQFF. The CDR3 DNA is TGTGCCAGCAGTTCCTTTAGCGGGAGTCGCCACAATGAGCAGTTCTTC.

This chain uses TRBV5-1 with TRBJ2-1; possibly TRBD1 for D (5 bases). Germline CDR1 reads SGHRS; CDR2 reads YFSETQ. The CDR3 length is 13 residues. V dropped 1 base and J dropped 7 bases, with 9 bases sitting between them. CDR3 nucleotide sequence: TGCGCCAGCAGCTTGCAGGGAATGAATGAGCAGTTCTTC. Its translation is CASSLQGMNEQFF.